The T cell receptor (beta chain) under discussion was sequenced for a study of read filtering for tumor transcriptome and immune sequencing. Across the whole study: Revised staging placed about 8 patients in R-ISS I, about 16 in II, six or seven in III. DNase treatment preceded whole-transcriptome library preparation.

This library used 300 to 450 ng RNA and molecular barcoded adaptors spanning alpha/delta and beta/gamma chains. One entry per CDR3 protein, called by TCRdb with MiXCR from the reads. The data contain roughly 69,000 distinct CDR3 sequences, approximately 14% of them singletons. There are many counts of this clonotype. Per the germline V gene, CDR1 is MGHDK and CDR2 is SYGVNS. V was clipped by 3 bases and J by 3 bases; unmatched bases: 7. There are 16 residues in the CDR3. Input material: a population of CD138-negative cells sorted from bone marrow. The receptor was isolated from a donor aged 40 or over with multiple myeloma. The rearrangement links TRBV25-1 to TRBJ2-3; 9 bases agree with TRBD2. CDR3 region: CASSDRGLAITDTQYF. CDR3 in DNA: TGTGCCAGCAGTGATCGGGGACTAGCAATTACAGATACGCAGTATTTT.